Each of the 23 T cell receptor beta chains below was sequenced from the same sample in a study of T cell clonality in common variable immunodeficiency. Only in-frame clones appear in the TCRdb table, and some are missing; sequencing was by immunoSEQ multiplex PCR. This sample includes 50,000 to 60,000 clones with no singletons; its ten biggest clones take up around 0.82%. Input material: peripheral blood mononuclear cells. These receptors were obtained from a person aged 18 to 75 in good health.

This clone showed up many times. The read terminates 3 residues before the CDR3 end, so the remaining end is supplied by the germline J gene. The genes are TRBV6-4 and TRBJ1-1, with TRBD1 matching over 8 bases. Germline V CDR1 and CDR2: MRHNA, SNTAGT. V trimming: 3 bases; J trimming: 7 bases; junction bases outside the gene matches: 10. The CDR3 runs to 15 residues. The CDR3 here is CASSEGSGTGDEAFF. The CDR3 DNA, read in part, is TGTGCCAGCAGTGAAGGTTCGGGGACAGGCGATGAA.

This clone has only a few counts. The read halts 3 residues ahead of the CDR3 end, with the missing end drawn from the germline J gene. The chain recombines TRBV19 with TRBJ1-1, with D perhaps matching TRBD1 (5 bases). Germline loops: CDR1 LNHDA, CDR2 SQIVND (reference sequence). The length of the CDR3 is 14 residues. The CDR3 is CASSPPGGIYGAFF. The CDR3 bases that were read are TGTGCCAGTAGTCCCCCCGGGGGAATCTATGGC.

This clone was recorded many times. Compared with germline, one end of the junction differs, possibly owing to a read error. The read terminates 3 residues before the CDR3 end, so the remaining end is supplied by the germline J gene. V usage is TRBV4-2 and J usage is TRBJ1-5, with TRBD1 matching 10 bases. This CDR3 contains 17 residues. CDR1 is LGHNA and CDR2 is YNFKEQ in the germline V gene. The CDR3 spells CASPGQGVFKRNQPQHF. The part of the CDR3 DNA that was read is TGCGCCAGCCCCGGACAGGGGGTTTTTAAGCGGAATCAGCCC.

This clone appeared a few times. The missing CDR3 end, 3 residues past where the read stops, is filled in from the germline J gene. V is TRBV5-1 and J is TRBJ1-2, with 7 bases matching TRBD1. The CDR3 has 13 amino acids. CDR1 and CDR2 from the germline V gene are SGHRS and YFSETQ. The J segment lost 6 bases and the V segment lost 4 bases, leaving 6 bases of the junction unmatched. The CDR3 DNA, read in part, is TGCGCCAGCAGCAAGGGACAGACCCATGGC. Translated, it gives CASSKGQTHG. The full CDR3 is CASSKGQTHGYTF.

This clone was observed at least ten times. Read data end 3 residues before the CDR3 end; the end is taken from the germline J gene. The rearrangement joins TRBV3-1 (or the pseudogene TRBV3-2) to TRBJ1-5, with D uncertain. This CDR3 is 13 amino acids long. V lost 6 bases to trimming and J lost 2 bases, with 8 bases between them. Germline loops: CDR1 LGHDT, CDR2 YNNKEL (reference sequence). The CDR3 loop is CASSKEGNQPQHF. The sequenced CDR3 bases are TGTGCCAGCAGTAAAGAGGGCAATCAGCCC.

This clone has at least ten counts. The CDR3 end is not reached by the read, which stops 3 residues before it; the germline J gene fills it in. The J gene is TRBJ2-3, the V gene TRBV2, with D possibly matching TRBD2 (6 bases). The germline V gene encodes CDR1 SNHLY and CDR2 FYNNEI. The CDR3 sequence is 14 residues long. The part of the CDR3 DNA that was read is TGTGCCAGCAGCGCAGCGGGCGTACAAGAGACG. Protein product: CASSAAGVQET. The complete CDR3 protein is CASSAAGVQETQYF.

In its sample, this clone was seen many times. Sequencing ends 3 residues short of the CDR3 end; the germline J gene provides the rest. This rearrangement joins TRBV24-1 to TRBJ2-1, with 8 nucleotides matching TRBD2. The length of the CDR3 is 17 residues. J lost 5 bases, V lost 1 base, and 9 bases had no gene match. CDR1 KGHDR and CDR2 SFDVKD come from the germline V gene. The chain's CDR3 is CATSDLSRAGAHNEQFF. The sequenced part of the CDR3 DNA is TGTGCCACCAGTGATTTATCCCGAGCGGGAGCCCACAATGAG.

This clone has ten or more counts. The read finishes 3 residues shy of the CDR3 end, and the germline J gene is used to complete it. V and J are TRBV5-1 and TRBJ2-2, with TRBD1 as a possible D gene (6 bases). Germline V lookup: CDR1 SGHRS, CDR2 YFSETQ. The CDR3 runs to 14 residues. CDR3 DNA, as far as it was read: TGCGCCAGCAGCCGAAACAGGGAAAATTCACCG. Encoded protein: CASSRNRENSP. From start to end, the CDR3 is CASSRNRENSPLFF.

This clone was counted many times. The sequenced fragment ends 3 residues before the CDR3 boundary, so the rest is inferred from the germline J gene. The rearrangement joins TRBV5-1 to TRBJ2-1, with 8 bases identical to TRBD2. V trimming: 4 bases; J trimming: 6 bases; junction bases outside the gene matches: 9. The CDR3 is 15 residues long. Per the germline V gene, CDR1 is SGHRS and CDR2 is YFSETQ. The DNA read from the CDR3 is TGCGCCAGCAGCGCAAGCGGGAGCAGGTCCAATGAG. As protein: CASSASGSRSNE. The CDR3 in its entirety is CASSASGSRSNEQFF.

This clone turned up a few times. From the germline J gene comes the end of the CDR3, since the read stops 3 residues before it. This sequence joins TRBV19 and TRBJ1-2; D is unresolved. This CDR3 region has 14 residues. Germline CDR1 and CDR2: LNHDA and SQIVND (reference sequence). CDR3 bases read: TGTGCCAGTAACAGCGGGAGGGCCTCGGGTGAC. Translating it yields CASNSGRASGD. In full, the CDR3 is CASNSGRASGDYTF.

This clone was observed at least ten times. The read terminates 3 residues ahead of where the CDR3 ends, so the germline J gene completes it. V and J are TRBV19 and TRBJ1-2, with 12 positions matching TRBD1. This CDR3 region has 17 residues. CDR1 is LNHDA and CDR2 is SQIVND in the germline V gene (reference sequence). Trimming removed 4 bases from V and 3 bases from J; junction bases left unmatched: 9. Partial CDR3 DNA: TGTGCCAGTAGTAACCTTCCGGGACAGGGGGCCTACTATGGC. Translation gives CASSNLPGQGAYYG. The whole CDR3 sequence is CASSNLPGQGAYYGYTF.

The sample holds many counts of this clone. CDR3 DNA, as far as it was read: TGTGCCAGCAGTTACGCAGGGGAGGCCACTGAA. Translated: CASSYAGEATE. The CDR3 in its entirety is CASSYAGEATEAFF. The chain has TRBV6-2 or TRBV6-3 and TRBJ1-1, with D possibly TRBD1 on 6 matching bases. The read gets to within 3 residues of the CDR3 end, and the germline J gene fills in the rest. This CDR3 region has 14 residues. Germline V lookup: CDR1 MNHEY, CDR2 SVGEGT. V was cut by 2 bases and J by 4 bases, with 11 bases left in between.

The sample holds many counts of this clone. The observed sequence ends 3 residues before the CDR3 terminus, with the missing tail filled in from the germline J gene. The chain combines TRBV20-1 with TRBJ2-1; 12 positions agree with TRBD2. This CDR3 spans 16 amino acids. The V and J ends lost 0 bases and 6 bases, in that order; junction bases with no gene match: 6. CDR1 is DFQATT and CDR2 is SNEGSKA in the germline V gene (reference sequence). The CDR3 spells CSARDPASGRGNEQFF. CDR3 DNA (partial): TGCAGTGCTAGAGATCCCGCTAGCGGGAGGGGCAATGAG.

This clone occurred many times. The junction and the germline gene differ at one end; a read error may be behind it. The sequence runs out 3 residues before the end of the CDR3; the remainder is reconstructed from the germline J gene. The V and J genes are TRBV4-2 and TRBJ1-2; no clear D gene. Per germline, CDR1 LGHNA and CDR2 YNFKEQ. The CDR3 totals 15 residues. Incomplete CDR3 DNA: TGCGCCAGCAGCCAAGCCCGTGGCCCTTCCAATGGC. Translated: CASSQARGPSNG. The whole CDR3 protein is CASSQARGPSNGYTF.

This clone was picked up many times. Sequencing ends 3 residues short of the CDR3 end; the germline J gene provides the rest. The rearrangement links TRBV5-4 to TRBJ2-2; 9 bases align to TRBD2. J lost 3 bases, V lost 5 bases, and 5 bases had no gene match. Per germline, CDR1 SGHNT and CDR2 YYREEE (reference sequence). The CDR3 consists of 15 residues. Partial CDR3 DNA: TGTGCCAGCAGTGTAGCGGGAGACGACACCGGGGAG. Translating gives CASSVAGDDTGE. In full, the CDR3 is CASSVAGDDTGELFF.

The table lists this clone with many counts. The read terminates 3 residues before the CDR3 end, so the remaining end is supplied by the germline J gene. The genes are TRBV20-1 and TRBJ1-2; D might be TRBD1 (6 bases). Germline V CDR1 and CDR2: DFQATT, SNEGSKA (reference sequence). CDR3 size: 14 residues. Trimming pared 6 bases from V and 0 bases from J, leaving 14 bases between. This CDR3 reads CSARRDTANYGYTF. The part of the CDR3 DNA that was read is TGCAGTGCGCGCCGGGACACAGCTAACTATGGC.

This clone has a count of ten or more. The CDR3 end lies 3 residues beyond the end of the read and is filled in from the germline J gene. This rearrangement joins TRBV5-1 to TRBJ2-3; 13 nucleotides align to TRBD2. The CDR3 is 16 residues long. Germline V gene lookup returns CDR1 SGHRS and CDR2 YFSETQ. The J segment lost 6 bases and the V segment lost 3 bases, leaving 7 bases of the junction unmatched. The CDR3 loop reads CASSWGTSGVTDTQYF. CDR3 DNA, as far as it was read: TGCGCCAGCAGCTGGGGGACTAGCGGGGTCACCGATACG.

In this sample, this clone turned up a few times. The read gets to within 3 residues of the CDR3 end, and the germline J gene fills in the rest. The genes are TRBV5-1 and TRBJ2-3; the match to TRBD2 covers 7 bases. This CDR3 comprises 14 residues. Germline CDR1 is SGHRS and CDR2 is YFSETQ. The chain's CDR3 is CASSPGTTKETQYF. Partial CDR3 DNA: TGCGCCAGCAGCCCTGGGACTACTAAAGAGACG. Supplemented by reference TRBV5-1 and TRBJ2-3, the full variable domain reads KAGVTQTPRYLIKTRGQQVTLSCSPISGHRSVSWYQQTPGQGLQFLFEYFSETQRNKGNFPGRFSGRQFSNSRSEMNVSTLELGDSALYLCASSPGTTKETQYFGPGTRLTVL.

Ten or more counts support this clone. CDR3 sequence: CASSLLSGGDGYTF. The sequenced CDR3 bases are TGTGCCAGCAGCTTATTGTCAGGGGGCGATGGC. The V gene is TRBV7-9, the J gene TRBJ1-2; TRBD1 matches at 8 bases. The sequenced fragment ends 3 residues before the CDR3 boundary, so the rest is inferred from the germline J gene. Germline lookup yields CDR1 SEHNR and CDR2 FQNEAQ (reference sequence). J gave up 6 bases and V 2 bases, and 5 bases lay outside the gene matches. This CDR3 has 14 residues.

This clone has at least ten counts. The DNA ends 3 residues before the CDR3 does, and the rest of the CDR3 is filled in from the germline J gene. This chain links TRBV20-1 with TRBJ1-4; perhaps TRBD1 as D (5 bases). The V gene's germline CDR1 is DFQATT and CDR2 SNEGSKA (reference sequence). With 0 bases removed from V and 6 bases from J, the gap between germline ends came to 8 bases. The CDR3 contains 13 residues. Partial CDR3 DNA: TGCAGTGCTAGAGATGGGGCAGATGAAAAA. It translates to CSARDGADEK. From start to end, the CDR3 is CSARDGADEKLFF.

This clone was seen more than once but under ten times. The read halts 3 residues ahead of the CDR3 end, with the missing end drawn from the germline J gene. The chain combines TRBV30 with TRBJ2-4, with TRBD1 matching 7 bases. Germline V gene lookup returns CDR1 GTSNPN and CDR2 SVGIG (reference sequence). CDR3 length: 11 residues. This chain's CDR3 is CAWSDRGGQYF. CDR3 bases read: TGTGCCTGGAGTGACAGGGGCGGT.

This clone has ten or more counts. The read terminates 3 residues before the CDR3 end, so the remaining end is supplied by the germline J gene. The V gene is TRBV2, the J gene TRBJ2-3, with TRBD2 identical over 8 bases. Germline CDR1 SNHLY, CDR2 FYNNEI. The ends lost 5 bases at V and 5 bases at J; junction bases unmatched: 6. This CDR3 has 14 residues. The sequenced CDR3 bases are TGTGCCAGCAGTCGGACTAGCAAGAGAGATACG. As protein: CASSRTSKRDT. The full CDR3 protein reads CASSRTSKRDTQYF.

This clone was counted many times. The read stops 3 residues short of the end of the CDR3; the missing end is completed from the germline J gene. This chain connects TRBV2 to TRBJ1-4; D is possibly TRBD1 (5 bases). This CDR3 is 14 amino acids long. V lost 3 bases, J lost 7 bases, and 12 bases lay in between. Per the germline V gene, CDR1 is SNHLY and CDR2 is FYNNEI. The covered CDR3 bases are TGTGCCAGCAGTGAGGGGACTGTTTCTGAAAAA. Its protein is CASSEGTVSEK. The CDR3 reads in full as CASSEGTVSEKLFF. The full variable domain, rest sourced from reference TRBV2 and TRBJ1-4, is EPEVTQTPSHQVTQMGQEVILRCVPISNHLYFYWYRQILGQKVEFLVSFYNNEISEKSEIFDDQFSVERPDGSNFTLKIRSTKLEDSAMYFCASSEGTVSEKLFFGSGTQLSVL.